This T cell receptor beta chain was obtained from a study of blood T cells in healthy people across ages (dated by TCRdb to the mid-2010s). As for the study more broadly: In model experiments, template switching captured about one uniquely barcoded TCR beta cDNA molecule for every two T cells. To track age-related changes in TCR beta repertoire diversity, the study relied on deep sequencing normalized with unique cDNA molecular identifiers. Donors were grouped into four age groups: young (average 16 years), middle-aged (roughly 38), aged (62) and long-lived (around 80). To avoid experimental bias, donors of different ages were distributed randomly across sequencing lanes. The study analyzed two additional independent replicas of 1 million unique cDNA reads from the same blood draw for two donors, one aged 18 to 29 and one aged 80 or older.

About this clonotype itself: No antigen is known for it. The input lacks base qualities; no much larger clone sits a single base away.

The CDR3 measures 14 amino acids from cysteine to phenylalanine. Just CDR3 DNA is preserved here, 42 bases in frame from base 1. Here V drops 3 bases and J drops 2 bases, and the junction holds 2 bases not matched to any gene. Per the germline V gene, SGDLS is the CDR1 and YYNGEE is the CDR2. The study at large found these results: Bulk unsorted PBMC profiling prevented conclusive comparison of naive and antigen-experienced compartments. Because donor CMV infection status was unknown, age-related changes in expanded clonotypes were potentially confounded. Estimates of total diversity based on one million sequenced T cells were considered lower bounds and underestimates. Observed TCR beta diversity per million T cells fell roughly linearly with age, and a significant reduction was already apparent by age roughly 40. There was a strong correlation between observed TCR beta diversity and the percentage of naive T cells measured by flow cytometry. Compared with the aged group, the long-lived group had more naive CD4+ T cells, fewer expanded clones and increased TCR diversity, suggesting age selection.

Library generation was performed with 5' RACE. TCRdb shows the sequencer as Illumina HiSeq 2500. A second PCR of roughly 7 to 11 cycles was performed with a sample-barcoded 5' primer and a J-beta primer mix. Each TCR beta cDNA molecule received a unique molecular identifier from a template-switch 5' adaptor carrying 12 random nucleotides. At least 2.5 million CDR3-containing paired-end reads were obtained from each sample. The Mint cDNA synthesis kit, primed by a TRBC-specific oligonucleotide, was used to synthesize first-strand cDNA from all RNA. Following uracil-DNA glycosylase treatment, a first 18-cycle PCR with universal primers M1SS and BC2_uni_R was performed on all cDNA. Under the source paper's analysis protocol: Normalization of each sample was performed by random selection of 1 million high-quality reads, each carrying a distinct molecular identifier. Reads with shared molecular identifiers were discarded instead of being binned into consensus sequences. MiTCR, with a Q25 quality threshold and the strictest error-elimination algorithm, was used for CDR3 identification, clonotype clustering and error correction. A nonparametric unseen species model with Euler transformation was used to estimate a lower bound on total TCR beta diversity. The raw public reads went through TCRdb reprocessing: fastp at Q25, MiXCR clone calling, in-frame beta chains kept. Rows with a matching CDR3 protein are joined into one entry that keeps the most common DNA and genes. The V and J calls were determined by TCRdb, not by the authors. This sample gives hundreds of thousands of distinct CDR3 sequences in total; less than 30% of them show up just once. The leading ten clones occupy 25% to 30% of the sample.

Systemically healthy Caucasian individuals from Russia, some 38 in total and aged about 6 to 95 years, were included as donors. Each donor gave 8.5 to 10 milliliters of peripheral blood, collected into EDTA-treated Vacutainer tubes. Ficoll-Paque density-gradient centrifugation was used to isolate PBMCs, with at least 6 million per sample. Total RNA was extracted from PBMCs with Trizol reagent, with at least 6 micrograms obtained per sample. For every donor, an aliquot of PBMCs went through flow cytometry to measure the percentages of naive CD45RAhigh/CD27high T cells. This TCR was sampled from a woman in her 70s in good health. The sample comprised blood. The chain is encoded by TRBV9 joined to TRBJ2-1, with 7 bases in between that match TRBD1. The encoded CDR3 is CASSATGAYNEQFF. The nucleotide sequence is TGTGCCAGCAGCGCCACAGGGGCCTACAATGAGCAGTTCTTC. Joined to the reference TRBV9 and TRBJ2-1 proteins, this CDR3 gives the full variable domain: DSGVTQTPKHLITATGQRVTLRCSPRSGDLSVYWYQQSLDQGLQFLIQYYNGEERAKGNILERFSAQQFPDLHSELNLSSLELGDSALYFCASSATGAYNEQFFGPGTRLTVL.